The 13 T cell receptor beta chains listed next were all sequenced from one sample in a study of tumor-infiltrating lymphocytes in primary liver carcinoma. RNA was extracted from whole blood without cell sorting, alongside germline DNA. Priming with a constant-region primer yielded TCR beta cDNA from around 0.45 ug total RNA. ARM-PCR was slightly modified, and three nested multiplex PCR rounds with it gave rise to the TCR beta libraries. Both of the initial two PCR rounds ran for approximately 11 cycles and employed TRBV1-TRBV30 forward primers alongside a C-beta reverse primer. One entry per CDR3 protein, called by TCRdb with MiXCR from the multiplex PCR reads. The sample gives approximately 300,000 distinct CDR3 sequences, roughly 60% of which show up once; roughly 10% is in the top ten. Sequencing was carried out using peripheral blood. The receptors come from a man in his forties or fifties with primary liver carcinoma and hepatitis B virus infection.

This clonotype occurred many times. CDR3 sequence reads: CASSQVPFDSRSYNEQFF. The CDR3 bases are TGTGCCAGCAGCCAAGTCCCCTTTGACAGCCGCTCCTACAATGAGCAGTTCTTC. The chain is built from TRBV14 and TRBJ2-1, with D perhaps matching TRBD1 (5 bases). The CDR3 loop spans 18 amino acids. V was clipped by 1 base and J by 0 bases, with 16 bases between them. Germline V gene sequence: CDR1 SGHDN, CDR2 FVKESK.

Notes on this clonotype: A much larger clone differs from this one at a single base, so this may be a read error. The chain has TRBV6-2 or TRBV6-3 and TRBJ2-7; a weak D match, TRBD2 (6 bases). The CDR3 runs 14 residues. CDR1 is MNHEY, CDR2 SVGEGT, per germline. V was trimmed by 7 bases and J by 11 bases, leaving 24 bases between them. CDR3 nucleotides: TGTGCCAGCAAGGGGCTAGCGCAACTCGGGGAGGAGTACTTC. Residues: CASKGLAQLGEEYF.

Concerning this clonotype: A single base separates this from a much larger clone, so it may be a read error. The CDR3 DNA follows: TGCAGCACTGGGGAGAATTCTGGGATCCAGTACTTC. As protein: CSTGENSGIQYF. V usage is TRBV29-1 and J usage is TRBJ2-5, with a tentative D call TRBD2 (5 bases). V lost 8 bases and J lost 10, with 20 bases in between. Germline lookup yields CDR1 SQVTM and CDR2 ANQGSEA. The CDR3 runs 12 residues.

About this clonotype itself: It may be a read error: a sequence one base away is much more abundant. J is TRBJ2-7 and V is TRBV6-2 or TRBV6-3; TRBD2 aligns across 13 bases. CDR3 length: 17 amino acids. CDR1 is MNHEY and CDR2 is SVGEGT in the germline V gene. The CDR3 DNA sequence: TGTGCCAGCTGTTACCCGACTAGCGGGAGGTTTACCTACGAGCAGTACTTC. Translation: CASCYPTSGRFTYEQYF.

The rearrangement uses TRBV30 and TRBJ1-2, with 11 bases that match TRBD1. V lost 5 bases, J lost 4 bases, and 6 bases stayed unmatched. This CDR3 comprises 14 residues. CDR1 GTSNPN and CDR2 SVGIG come from the germline V gene (reference sequence). CDR3 sequence reads: CAWSGTGGTYGYTF. DNA for the CDR3: TGTGCCTGGTCCGGGACAGGGGGGACCTATGGCTACACCTTC.

Concerning this clonotype: A much larger clone lies one base from this, so it may be a read error. The rearrangement links TRBV4-2 to TRBJ2-7, with D unclear. The CDR3 sequence is 16 residues long. Per the germline V gene, CDR1 is LGHNA and CDR2 is YNFKEQ. This CDR3 is CASSQEARVGSYKQYF. CDR3 nucleotides: TGTGCCAGCAGCCAAGAAGCACGGGTTGGCTCCTACAAGCAGTACTTC.

In regard to this clonotype: The junction and the germline gene differ at one end; a read error may be behind it. V and J are TRBV12-3 or TRBV12-4 and TRBJ1-4, with TRBD1 identical over 7 bases. This CDR3 region has 15 residues. CDR3 coding DNA: TGTGCCAGCAGGGCGCTGACAGGGAGTTCGGAAAAACTGCTTTTT. Translating it yields CASRALTGSSEKLLF.

As concerns this clonotype: A read error may explain this, as a much larger clone is one base away. This chain joins TRBV12-3 or TRBV12-4 and TRBJ1-4; no clear D. The CDR3 covers 13 residues. Trimming cost V 5 bases and J 7 bases, with 11 bases left between them. The CDR3: CASSLLGGEKLFF. The CDR3 nucleotides are TGTGCCAGCAGTCTCCTTGGTGGTGAAAAACTGTTTTTT.

This rearrangement joins TRBV6-5 to TRBJ2-1; the D gene is possibly TRBD2 (5 bases). Germline V gene lookup returns CDR1 MNHEY and CDR2 SVGAGI. The CDR3 is 16 amino acids. Deletions cut 5 bases from V and 7 bases from J, with 21 bases between. The CDR3 region has the DNA TGTGCCAGCAGTCCAGCCGACTATGGGAGTGGGAATGAGCAGTTCTTC. It codes for CASSPADYGSGNEQFF.

The J gene is TRBJ2-5, the V gene TRBV11-2; 7 bases agree with TRBD2. This CDR3 has 17 amino acids. V shed 2 bases and J 1 base; nucleotides not matched to a gene: 10. Germline V CDR1 and CDR2: SGHAT, FQNNGV. CDR3 sequence (DNA): TGTGCCAGCAGCTTATCTCCAGTGGGAGGGGCCCAAGAGACCCAGTACTTC. It yields the protein CASSLSPVGGAQETQYF.

The sample holds a few counts of this clonotype. It may be a read error: a sequence one base away is much more abundant. The J gene is TRBJ2-5, the V gene TRBV11-1; D remains ambiguous. Per germline, CDR1 SGHAT and CDR2 FQDESV (reference sequence). Trimming removed 5 bases at V and 5 bases at J, with 18 bases between. This CDR3 region has 15 residues. CDR3 coding DNA: TGTGCCAGCAGCCCCATGTCGTCGGCCCCGGAGACCCAGTACTTC. Translated: CASSPMSSAPETQYF.

This clonotype was counted a few times. A much larger clone differs by one base, so this may be a read error. The chain recombines TRBV6-1 with TRBJ1-2; weak D call: TRBD1 (5 bases). Germline assignment: CDR1 MNHNS and CDR2 SASEGT. The CDR3 runs 15 residues. Written as DNA, the CDR3 is TGTGCCAGCCGAGTGCGATTGGGGCCAGACTATGGCTACGCCTTC. Residues: CASRVRLGPDYGYAF.

About this clonotype: A single base separates this from a much larger clone, so it may be a read error. V usage is TRBV6-5 and J usage is TRBJ1-4, with D maybe TRBD1 (6 bases). The CDR3 loop spans 13 amino acids. Germline CDR1 is MNHEY and CDR2 is SVGAGI. V lost 6 bases, J lost 11 bases, and 16 bases lay in between. For the CDR3, the DNA is TGTGCCAGCAGCCTCAGGACAGTGGGGAAACTGTTTTTT. This encodes CASSLRTVGKLFF.